This T cell receptor (beta chain) was captured in a study of preoperative IRX-2 immunotherapy in early breast cancer. Libraries were prepared by immunoSEQ multiplex PCR; TCRdb keeps only in-frame clonotypes and omits some of them. The repertoire holds about 98,000 clones, with more than 80% as singletons. The CDR3 covers 17 residues. From germline, CDR1 is MNHGY and CDR2 SAAAGT. V lost 2 bases to trimming and J lost 0 bases; unmatched junction nucleotides: 9. Indicated treatment: preoperative locoregional IRX-2 cytokine immunotherapy. Patients received preoperative, locoregional IRX-2 cytokine immunotherapy in a phase Ib study.

Sequences were derived from tumor tissue, sampled after IRX-2 immunotherapy. This sequence originates from a human donor with breast cancer. The chain is built from TRBV6-8 and TRBJ1-1; 7 bases are a match to TRBD1. Here the CDR3 reads CASSYLQVRGVNTEAFF. CDR3 coding DNA: TGTGCCAGCAGTTACCTCCAGGTCAGGGGGGTGAACACTGAAGCTTTCTTT.